This TCR beta chain was identified in a study of post-analysis software for immune sequencing data. Findings of the study overall: Comparison of patients with controls showed roughly five TRBV segments more frequent in patients, TRBV5-6, TRBV5-1 and TRBV20-1 among them. Samples from a shared batch, those prepared together, strongly co-clustered by F measure. For normalized Chao1 diversity, multiple sclerosis patients scored significantly lower than controls did.

The CDR3 loop spans 14 amino acids. CDR1 and CDR2 (germline): MNHEY, SVGAGI. The J segment lost 1 base and the V segment lost 6 bases, leaving 4 bases of the junction unmatched. In this sample, this clonotype turned up many times. The target antigen is unknown. The TCR beta cDNA libraries carried unique molecular identifiers. T cells numbering 1 to 10 million yielded approximately 500,000 cDNA molecules. TCRdb re-derived calls from the PCR reads in MiXCR, one entry per CDR3 protein. The sample yields under 200,000 distinct CDR3 sequences, roughly 35% seen once. The specimen comprised blood, sampled after autologous hematopoietic stem cell transplantation. This receptor was identified in a girl aged 10 to 17 with multiple sclerosis. The J gene is TRBJ2-7, the V gene TRBV6-5; 9 bases line up with TRBD1. The chain's CDR3 is CASRKGQGSYEQYF. In DNA, the CDR3 is TGTGCCAGCAGAAAAGGACAGGGGTCCTACGAGCAGTACTTC.